The clone carrying this T cell receptor (beta chain) appeared a few times. No antigen is known for it. The sample comes from a study of CD8 T cells in ankylosing spondylitis. General study points: Ankylosing spondylitis blood appeared to be characterized by a TCR beta motif of roughly eight highly homologous variants.

Per germline, CDR1 SGHRS and CDR2 YFSETQ. This CDR3 is 14 amino acids long. Trimming cost V 4 bases and J 7 bases, with 18 bases left between them. Quantitative 5'-RACE with molecular barcodes was used to make the TCR beta libraries. TCRdb re-analysed the 5' RACE reads in MiXCR, keeping a single row per CDR3 protein. The table shows fewer than 400,000 distinct CDR3 sequences, with 7% to 9% occurring only once. The sample was blood, either unsorted or a sorted T cell fraction (not recorded which). This TCR came from a male donor with ankylosing spondylitis. The V gene is TRBV5-1, the J gene TRBJ2-7; D is tentatively TRBD1 or TRBD2 (5 bases each). CDR3 amino acids: CASSPGTPRGEQYF. CDR3 coding DNA: TGCGCCAGCAGCCCAGGGACCCCCCGAGGGGAGCAGTACTTC.